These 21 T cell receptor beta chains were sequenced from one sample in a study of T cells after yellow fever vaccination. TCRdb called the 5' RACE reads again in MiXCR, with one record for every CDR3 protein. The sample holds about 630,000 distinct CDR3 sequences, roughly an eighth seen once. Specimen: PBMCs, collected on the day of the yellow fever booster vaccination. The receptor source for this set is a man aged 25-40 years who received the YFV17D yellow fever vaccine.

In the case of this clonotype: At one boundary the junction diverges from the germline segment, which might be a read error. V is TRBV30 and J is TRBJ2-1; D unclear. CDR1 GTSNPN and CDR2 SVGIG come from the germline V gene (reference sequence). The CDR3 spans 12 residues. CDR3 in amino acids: CARSVGYNEQFF. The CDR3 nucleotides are TGTGCCAGGAGTGTGGGGTACAATGAGCAGTTCTTC.

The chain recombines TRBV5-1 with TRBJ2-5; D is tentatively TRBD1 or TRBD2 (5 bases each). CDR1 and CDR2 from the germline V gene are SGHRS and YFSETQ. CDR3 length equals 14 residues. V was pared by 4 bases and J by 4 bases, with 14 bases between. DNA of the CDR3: TGCGCCAGCAGCCCGGGGCCGGTGGGAGAGACCCAGTACTTC. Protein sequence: CASSPGPVGETQYF.

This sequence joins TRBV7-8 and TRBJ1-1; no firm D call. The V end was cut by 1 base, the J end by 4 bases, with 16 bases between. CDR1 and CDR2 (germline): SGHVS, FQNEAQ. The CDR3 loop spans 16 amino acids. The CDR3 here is CASSLVRTPRGTEAFF. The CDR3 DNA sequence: TGTGCCAGCAGCTTAGTTAGGACCCCCAGAGGCACTGAAGCTTTCTTT.

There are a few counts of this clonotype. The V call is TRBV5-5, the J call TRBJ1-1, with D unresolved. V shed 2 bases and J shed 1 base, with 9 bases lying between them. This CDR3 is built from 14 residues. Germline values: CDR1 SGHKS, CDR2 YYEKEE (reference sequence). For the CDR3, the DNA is TGTGCCAGCAGCTTCCCGTCCGGGAACACTGAAGCTTTCTTT. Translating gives CASSFPSGNTEAFF. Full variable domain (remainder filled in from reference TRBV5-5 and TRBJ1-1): DAGVTQSPTHLIKTRGQQVTLRCSPISGHKSVSWYQQVLGQGPQFIFQYYEKEERGRGNFPDRFSARQFPNYSSELNVNALLLGDSALYLCASSFPSGNTEAFFGQGTRLTVV.

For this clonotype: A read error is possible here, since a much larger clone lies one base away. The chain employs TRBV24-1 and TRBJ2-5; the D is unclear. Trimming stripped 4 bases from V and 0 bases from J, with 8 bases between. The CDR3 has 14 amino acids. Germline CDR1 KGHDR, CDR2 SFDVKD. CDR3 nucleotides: TGTGCCACCAGTGAATTCGGCAACCAAGAGACCCAGTACTTC. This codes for CATSEFGNQETQYF.

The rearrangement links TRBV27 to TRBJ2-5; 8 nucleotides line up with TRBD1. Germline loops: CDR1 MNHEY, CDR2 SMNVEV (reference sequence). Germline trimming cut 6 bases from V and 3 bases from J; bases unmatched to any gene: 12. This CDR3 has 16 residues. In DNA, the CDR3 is TGTGCCAGCAGCGACTGGGGCAGGGGGCGAAAAGAGACCCAGTACTTC. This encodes CASSDWGRGRKETQYF.

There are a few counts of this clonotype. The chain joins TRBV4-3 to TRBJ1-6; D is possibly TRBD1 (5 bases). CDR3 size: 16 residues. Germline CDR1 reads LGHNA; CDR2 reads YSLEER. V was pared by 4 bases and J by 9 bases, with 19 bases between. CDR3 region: CASSRVIWDLGSPLHF. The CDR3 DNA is TGCGCCAGCAGCCGGGTGATTTGGGACCTCGGTTCACCCCTCCACTTT.

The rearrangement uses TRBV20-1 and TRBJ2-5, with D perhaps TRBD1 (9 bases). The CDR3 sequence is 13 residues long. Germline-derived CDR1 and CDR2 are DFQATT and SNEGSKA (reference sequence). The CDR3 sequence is CSRGGQGQETQYF. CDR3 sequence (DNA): TGCAGCCGGGGGGGACAGGGCCAAGAGACCCAGTACTTC.

The CDR3 DNA is TGTGCCATCACGGCCGGCGTAACCTACGAGCAGTACTTC. Protein: CAITAGVTYEQYF. The genes are TRBV10-3 and TRBJ2-7, with no clear D. V gave up 7 bases and J gave up 2 bases, with 12 bases separating them. This CDR3 is 13 amino acids long. Germline V gene lookup returns CDR1 ENHRY and CDR2 SYGVKD.

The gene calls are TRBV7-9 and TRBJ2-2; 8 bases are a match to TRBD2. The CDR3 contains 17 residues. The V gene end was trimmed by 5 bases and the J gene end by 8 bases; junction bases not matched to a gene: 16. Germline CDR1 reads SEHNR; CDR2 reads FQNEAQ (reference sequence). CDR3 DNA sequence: TGTGCCAGCAGCCAATATCCGGGACTAGACCAAGGAGGGGAGCTGTTTTTT. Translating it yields CASSQYPGLDQGGELFF.

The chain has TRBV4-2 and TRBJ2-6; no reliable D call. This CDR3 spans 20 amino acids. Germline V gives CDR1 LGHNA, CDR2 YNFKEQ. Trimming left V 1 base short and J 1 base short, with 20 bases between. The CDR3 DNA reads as TGTGCCAGCAGCCAAGCCTTCGGAGTCATTCTAGAGTCTGGGGCCAACGTCCTGACTTTC. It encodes CASSQAFGVILESGANVLTF.

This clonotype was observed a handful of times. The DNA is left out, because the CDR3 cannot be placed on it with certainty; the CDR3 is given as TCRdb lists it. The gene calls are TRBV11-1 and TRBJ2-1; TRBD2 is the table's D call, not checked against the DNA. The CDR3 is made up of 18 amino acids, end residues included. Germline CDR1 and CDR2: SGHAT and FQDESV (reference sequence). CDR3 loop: CASSFGPGLADFYNEQFF.

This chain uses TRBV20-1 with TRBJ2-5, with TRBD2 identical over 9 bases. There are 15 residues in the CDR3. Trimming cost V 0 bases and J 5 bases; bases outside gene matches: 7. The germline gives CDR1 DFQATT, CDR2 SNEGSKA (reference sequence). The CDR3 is CSARDLGLAGETQYF. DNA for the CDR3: TGCAGTGCTAGAGATTTGGGACTAGCTGGGGAGACCCAGTACTTC.

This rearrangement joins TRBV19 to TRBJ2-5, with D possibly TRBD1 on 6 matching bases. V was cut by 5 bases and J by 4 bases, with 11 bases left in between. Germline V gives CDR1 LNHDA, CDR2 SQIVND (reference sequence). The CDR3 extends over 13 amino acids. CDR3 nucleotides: TGTGCCAGTAGTGCCCAGGGGTTAGAGACCCAGTACTTC. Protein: CASSAQGLETQYF.

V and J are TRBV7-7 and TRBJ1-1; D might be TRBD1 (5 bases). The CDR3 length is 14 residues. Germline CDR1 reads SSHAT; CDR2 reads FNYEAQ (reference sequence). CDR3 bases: TGTGCTAGCCGAGAACCGGGGCCGAACACTGAAGCTTTCTTT. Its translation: CASREPGPNTEAFF.

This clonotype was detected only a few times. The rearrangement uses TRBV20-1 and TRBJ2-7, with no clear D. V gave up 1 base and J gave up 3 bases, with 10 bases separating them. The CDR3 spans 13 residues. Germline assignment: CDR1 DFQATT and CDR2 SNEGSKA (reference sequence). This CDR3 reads CSARAGQNYEQYF. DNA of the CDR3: TGCAGTGCTAGAGCTGGGCAGAACTACGAGCAGTACTTC.

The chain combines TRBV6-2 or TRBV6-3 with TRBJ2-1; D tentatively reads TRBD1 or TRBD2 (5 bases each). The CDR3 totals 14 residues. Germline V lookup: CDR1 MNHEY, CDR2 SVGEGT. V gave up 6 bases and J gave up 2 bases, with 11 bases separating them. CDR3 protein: CASRRGPTYNEQFF. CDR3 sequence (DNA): TGTGCCAGCAGGAGGGGTCCTACCTACAATGAGCAGTTCTTC.

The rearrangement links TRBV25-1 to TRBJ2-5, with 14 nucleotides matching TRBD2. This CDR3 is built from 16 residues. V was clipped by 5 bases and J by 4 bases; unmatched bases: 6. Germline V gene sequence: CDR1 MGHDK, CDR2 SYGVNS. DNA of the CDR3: TGTGCCAGCAGTTTTGCCGGGACTAGCGGGAGAGAGACCCAGTACTTC. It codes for CASSFAGTSGRETQYF.

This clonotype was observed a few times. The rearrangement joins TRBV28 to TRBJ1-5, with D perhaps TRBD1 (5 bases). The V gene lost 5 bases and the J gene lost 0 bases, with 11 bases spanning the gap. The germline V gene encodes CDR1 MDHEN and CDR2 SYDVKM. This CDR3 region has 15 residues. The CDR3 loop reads CASSLGRFSNQPQHF. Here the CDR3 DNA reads TGTGCCAGCAGTCTGGGGCGGTTTAGCAATCAGCCCCAGCATTTT.

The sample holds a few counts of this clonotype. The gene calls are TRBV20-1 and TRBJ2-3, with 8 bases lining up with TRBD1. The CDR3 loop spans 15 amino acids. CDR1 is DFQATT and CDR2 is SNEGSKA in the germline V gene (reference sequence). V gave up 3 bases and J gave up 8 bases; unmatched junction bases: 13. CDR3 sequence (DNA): TGCAGTGCTAGCTCTCCTGGCAGGGGGCTTTCTACGCAGTATTTT. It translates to CSASSPGRGLSTQYF.

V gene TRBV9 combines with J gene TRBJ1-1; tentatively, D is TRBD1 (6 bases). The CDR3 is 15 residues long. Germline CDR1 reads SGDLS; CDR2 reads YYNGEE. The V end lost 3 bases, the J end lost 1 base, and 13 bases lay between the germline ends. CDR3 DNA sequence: TGTGCCAGCAGCGCCCAACAGGGCAGGAACACTGAAGCTTTCTTT. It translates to CASSAQQGRNTEAFF. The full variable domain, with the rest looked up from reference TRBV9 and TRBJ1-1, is DSGVTQTPKHLITATGQRVTLRCSPRSGDLSVYWYQQSLDQGLQFLIQYYNGEERAKGNILERFSAQQFPDLHSELNLSSLELGDSALYFCASSAQQGRNTEAFFGQGTRLTVV.